These 12 T cell receptor beta chains were all obtained from the same sample, sequenced in a study of blood T cells in healthy people across ages. Primed by a sample-barcoded 5' primer and a J-beta primer mix, a second PCR proceeded for 7 to 11 cycles. TCRdb re-called the 5' RACE reads with MiXCR, one entry per CDR3 protein. The data hold roughly 700,000 distinct CDR3 sequences, with around 48% observed a single time. Sequences were obtained from blood. These receptors were obtained from a woman aged 60-70 years in good health.

This clonotype has more than one count but fewer than ten. The chain employs TRBV29-1 and TRBJ2-1; 9 bases line up with TRBD2. J was trimmed by 7 bases and V by 3 bases; bases with no gene match: 16. The germline gives CDR1 SQVTM, CDR2 ANQGSEA. This CDR3 is 17 amino acids long. This CDR3 is CSVDGTPLAGGTNEQFF. Written as DNA, the CDR3 is TGCAGCGTTGACGGGACCCCGCTGGCGGGAGGGACGAATGAGCAGTTCTTC.

This clonotype was picked up a small number of times. A read error is possible here, since a much larger clone lies one base away. The rearrangement joins TRBV5-1 to TRBJ2-1; D uncertain. With the DNA end fitting TRBJ2-7 better, the J assignment may be wrong. The CDR3 has 15 amino acids. The germline CDR1 and CDR2 sequences are SGHRS and YFSETQ. CDR3 protein: CASSLGPGTYNEQYF. The CDR3 DNA reads TGCGCCAGCAGCTTGGGACCGGGTACCTACAATGAGCAGTACTTC.

This clonotype has only a few counts. This chain uses TRBV6-5 with TRBJ2-1, with D uncertain. With 2 bases removed from V and 1 base from J, the gap between germline ends came to 9 bases. The CDR3 contains 15 residues. Germline V gives CDR1 MNHEY, CDR2 SVGAGI. DNA for the CDR3: TGTGCCAGCAGTTACGCGCGTGGATCCTACAATGAGCAGTTCTTC. Amino acids: CASSYARGSYNEQFF.

The chain employs TRBV20-1 and TRBJ2-6; D is unclear. The CDR3 spans 15 residues. Germline CDR1 and CDR2: DFQATT and SNEGSKA (reference sequence). The ends were cut back, 0 bases at V and 1 base at J, with 7 bases in the middle. DNA for the CDR3: TGCAGTGCTAGAGATGTAGGTTCTGGGGCCAACGTCCTGACTTTC. Translating it yields CSARDVGSGANVLTF.

The chain carries TRBV19 and TRBJ2-1; perhaps TRBD2 as D (5 bases). CDR3 length equals 15 residues. Looked up from germline, CDR1 is LNHDA and CDR2 is SQIVND (reference sequence). Trimming cost V 7 bases and J 0 bases, with 13 bases left between them. This CDR3 is CASKRRIDSYNEQFF. CDR3 DNA sequence: TGTGCCAGTAAGAGGAGGATAGACTCCTACAATGAGCAGTTCTTC.

This clonotype was seen a few times. The chain carries TRBV7-2 and TRBJ2-7; 11 bases map to TRBD2. V was clipped by 5 bases and J by 3 bases; unmatched bases: 6. In germline, CDR1 is SGHTA, CDR2 FQGNSA. The CDR3 runs 15 residues. CDR3 in amino acids: CASSRLAGIYYEQYF. The CDR3, as DNA: TGTGCCAGCAGCCGACTAGCGGGGATTTACTACGAGCAGTACTTC.

The chain carries TRBV7-2 and TRBJ2-1; 8 nucleotides agree with TRBD2. The V gene end was trimmed by 4 bases and the J gene end by 4 bases; junction bases not matched to a gene: 9. The germline V gene encodes CDR1 SGHTA and CDR2 FQGNSA. The CDR3 is made up of 16 amino acids. The chain's CDR3 is CASSSQSGLEYNEQFF. The CDR3, as DNA: TGTGCCAGCAGCTCCCAATCGGGACTAGAGTACAATGAGCAGTTCTTC.

The V and J genes are TRBV9 and TRBJ2-3, with 8 positions matching TRBD1. The CDR3 loop spans 16 amino acids. With 3 bases clipped from V and 0 bases from J, the junction kept 6 bases outside the gene matches. Germline-derived CDR1 and CDR2 are SGDLS and YYNGEE. The CDR3 is CASSAATGASTDTQYF. Written as DNA, the CDR3 is TGTGCCAGCAGCGCGGCGACAGGGGCCAGCACAGATACGCAGTATTTT.

This clonotype has a single count. Since a much larger clone is just one base distant, this may be a read error. CDR3 nucleotides: TGTGCCAGCGGTTCCCCCGGGATCTCCTACGAGCAGTACTTC. This codes for CASGSPGISYEQYF. The V gene is TRBV28, the J gene TRBJ2-7, with D possibly matching TRBD2 (5 bases). With 8 bases removed from V and 0 bases from J, the gap between germline ends came to 14 bases. CDR1 MDHEN and CDR2 SYDVKM come from the germline V gene. The CDR3 totals 14 residues.

The V call is TRBV28, the J call TRBJ2-7; D perhaps matches TRBD2 (5 bases). The V gene lost 5 bases and the J gene lost 7 bases, with 15 bases spanning the gap. Germline V gene sequence: CDR1 MDHEN, CDR2 SYDVKM. The CDR3 contains 13 residues. The CDR3 region is CASSPPGEREQYF. The CDR3 DNA reads TGTGCCAGCAGTCCCCCTGGCGAGCGGGAGCAGTACTTC.

The chain uses TRBV7-2 and TRBJ1-6; D may be TRBD1 (6 bases). V lost 4 bases, J lost 1 base, and 8 bases lay in between. Germline-derived CDR1 and CDR2 are SGHTA and FQGNSA. CDR3 length: 15 amino acids. The CDR3: CASSSTGSYNSPLHF. The CDR3 DNA is TGTGCCAGCAGCTCCACAGGGTCCTATAATTCACCCCTCCACTTT.

The rearrangement links TRBV6-5 to TRBJ2-7; D ambiguous. The germline V gene encodes CDR1 MNHEY and CDR2 SVGAGI. CDR3 length: 13 residues. Trimming shortened V by 1 base and J by 4 bases, and 8 bases separated the two germline ends. The CDR3 DNA follows: TGTGCCAGCAGTTACTTCGTCGGATACGAGCAGTACTTC. It is translated as CASSYFVGYEQYF.